What follows are 22 T cell receptor beta chains derived from one specimen sequenced in a study of T cells in Graves' hyperthyroidism and ophthalmopathy. What was amplified from RNA transcripts were TCR beta CDR3 regions. First-round RT-PCR with HTBI primers amplified the TCR CDR3 region. TCRdb used MiXCR to reprocess the multiplex PCR reads, holding one entry per CDR3 protein. The sample includes around 600,000 distinct CDR3 sequences, 14% of them seen just once. The sequenced material came from blood. The receptors originated from a woman in her fifties or sixties with Graves' ophthalmopathy.

This clonotype was counted many times. J is TRBJ2-1 and V is TRBV7-2; 12 bases are a match to TRBD2. This CDR3 is 14 amino acids long. Germline V lookup: CDR1 SGHTA, CDR2 FQGNSA. The junction had 5 bases not matched to a gene; V was cut back by 4 bases and J by 10 bases. Here the CDR3 reads CASSSTSGSKEQFF. The CDR3 DNA reads TGTGCCAGCAGCTCGACTAGCGGGAGTAAAGAGCAGTTCTTC.

This clonotype came up a few times. The rearrangement links TRBV14 to TRBJ2-1; 7 nucleotides line up with TRBD1. V was pared by 1 base and J by 4 bases, with 7 bases of the junction left unmatched. The germline gives CDR1 SGHDN, CDR2 FVKESK. The CDR3 runs 16 residues. DNA of the CDR3: TGTGCCAGCAGCCAAGCGCTCGGGACAGCTTACAATGAGCAGTTCTTC. Encoded protein: CASSQALGTAYNEQFF.

V and J are TRBV7-2 and TRBJ2-7; 10 positions match TRBD1. The germline gives CDR1 SGHTA, CDR2 FQGNSA. The junction had 8 bases not matched to a gene; V was cut back by 5 bases and J by 1 base. The CDR3 is 16 amino acids. This chain's CDR3 is CASSQTGGLPSYEQYF. CDR3 in DNA: TGTGCCAGCAGCCAGACAGGGGGCCTGCCTTCCTACGAGCAGTACTTC.

This clonotype came up a few times. The V gene is TRBV6-1, the J gene TRBJ2-5; tentatively, D is TRBD2 (6 bases). Germline CDR1 reads MNHNS; CDR2 reads SASEGT. Trimming took 4 bases from V and 10 from J, leaving 16 bases between them. The CDR3 loop spans 13 amino acids. CDR3 sequence reads: CASSVRGPGGQYF. The DNA for the CDR3 is TGTGCCAGCAGTGTCCGGGGCCCCGGGGGCCAGTACTTC.

Many counts were recorded for this clonotype. The chain links TRBV20-1 to TRBJ2-1; possible D gene TRBD1, 6 bases. V lost 8 bases and J 5 bases, leaving 16 bases between the germline ends. Per the germline V gene, CDR1 is DFQATT and CDR2 is SNEGSKA (reference sequence). CDR3 length: 13 amino acids. DNA of the CDR3: TGCAGTAGAGACAGGTCCCCGAACAATGAGCAGTTCTTC. Amino acid sequence: CSRDRSPNNEQFF.

The chain has TRBV28 and TRBJ1-1, with TRBD1 identical over 7 bases. Germline CDR1 and CDR2: MDHEN and SYDVKM. The CDR3 totals 16 residues. After removal of 7 bases from V and 3 bases from J, the junction contained 14 bases not matched to a gene. CDR3 protein: CASKGAGAILYTEAFF. DNA of the CDR3: TGTGCCAGCAAGGGGGCAGGGGCCATTCTTTACACTGAAGCTTTCTTT.

A few counts support this clonotype. The chain couples TRBV30 to TRBJ2-1; no clear D gene. The CDR3 runs to 13 residues. Trimming stripped 2 bases from V and 3 bases from J, with 8 bases between. CDR1 is GTSNPN, CDR2 SVGIG, per germline (reference sequence). CDR3 in amino acids: CAWSIRVYNEQFF. CDR3 nucleotides: TGTGCCTGGAGTATCCGGGTCTACAATGAGCAGTTCTTC.

The rearrangement uses TRBV7-9 and TRBJ1-2; D remains unclear. This CDR3 region has 14 residues. With 0 bases removed from V and 3 bases from J, the gap between germline ends came to 8 bases. In germline, CDR1 is SEHNR, CDR2 FQNEAQ (reference sequence). CDR3: CASSLAGRDYGYTF. The CDR3 DNA is TGTGCCAGCAGCTTAGCCGGCCGAGACTATGGCTACACCTTC.

This chain connects TRBV6-1 to TRBJ1-2, with D hard to call. V shed 7 bases and J shed 2 bases, with 17 bases lying between them. There are 15 residues in the CDR3. In germline, CDR1 is MNHNS, CDR2 SASEGT. In DNA form, the CDR3 reads TGTGCCAGCATCAAAACGGCATCCATCAACTATGGCTACACCTTC. It is translated as CASIKTASINYGYTF.

V usage is TRBV5-5 and J usage is TRBJ2-5; 9 bases map to TRBD1. Per germline, CDR1 SGHKS and CDR2 YYEKEE (reference sequence). The CDR3 covers 14 residues. The trim removed 3 bases at V and 2 bases at J, leaving 2 bases unmatched. The CDR3 DNA sequence: TGTGCCAGCAGCTGGGGGACAGGGCAAGAGACCCAGTACTTC. Its protein product is CASSWGTGQETQYF.

This clonotype was observed at least ten times. The chain joins TRBV2 to TRBJ2-7, with 12 bases aligning to TRBD2. This CDR3 spans 15 amino acids. The V gene end was trimmed by 6 bases and the J gene end by 4 bases; junction bases not matched to a gene: 7. The V gene's germline CDR1 is SNHLY and CDR2 FYNNEI. Here the CDR3 DNA reads TGTGCCAGCAGCCCCCGGCTAGCGGGAGGGTACGAGCAGTACTTC. It translates to CASSPRLAGGYEQYF.

This clonotype was detected only a few times. V and J are TRBV4-3 and TRBJ2-3; TRBD2 aligns across 9 bases. Germline CDR1 reads LGHNA; CDR2 reads YSLEER. This CDR3 is 17 amino acids long. The junction had 8 bases not matched to a gene; V was cut back by 1 base and J by 3 bases. The CDR3 bases are TGCGCCAGCAGCCAAGGGGCTGTTACTAGCGGGACAGATACGCAGTATTTT. Its protein product is CASSQGAVTSGTDTQYF.

Many counts were recorded for this clonotype. The chain carries TRBV9 and TRBJ1-4; 8 positions agree with TRBD1. The germline V gene has CDR1 SGDLS and CDR2 YYNGEE. The V and J ends lost 2 bases and 5 bases, in that order; junction bases with no gene match: 8. The CDR3 extends over 16 amino acids. DNA for the CDR3: TGTGCCAGCAGCGTCGGGGGGGACAGGAGGAATGAAAAACTGTTTTTT. It specifies CASSVGGDRRNEKLFF.

The CDR3 loop is CASSIWAGGSGANVLTF. Written as DNA, the CDR3 is TGTGCCAGTAGTATTTGGGCAGGGGGCTCTGGGGCCAACGTCCTGACTTTC. The chain links TRBV19 to TRBJ2-6; 7 positions agree with TRBD1. Germline CDR1 and CDR2: LNHDA and SQIVND (reference sequence). This CDR3 has 17 residues. V lost 3 bases to trimming and J lost 0 bases; unmatched junction nucleotides: 5.

V gene TRBV14 combines with J gene TRBJ1-1, with TRBD1 matching 9 bases. CDR3 size: 15 residues. J lost 4 bases, V lost 6 bases, and 9 bases had no gene match. Germline V gene sequence: CDR1 SGHDN, CDR2 FVKESK. The CDR3: CASRQTGTGPTEAFF. The CDR3 region has the DNA TGTGCCAGCAGACAAACCGGGACAGGGCCCACTGAAGCTTTCTTT.

This clonotype was seen many times. The gene calls are TRBV9 and TRBJ2-1; no clear D. V dropped 4 bases and J dropped 5 bases, with 13 bases sitting between them. The CDR3 sequence is 14 residues long. Germline V gives CDR1 SGDLS, CDR2 YYNGEE. The CDR3 reads CASSPTTNNNEQFF. For the CDR3, the DNA is TGTGCCAGCAGCCCCACAACTAACAACAATGAGCAGTTCTTC.

This clonotype was seen many times. V gene TRBV28 combines with J gene TRBJ2-7; 11 positions match TRBD1. Germline V gene data show CDR1 as MDHEN and CDR2 as SYDVKM. The CDR3 has 15 amino acids. The V gene end was trimmed by 7 bases and the J gene end by 3 bases; junction bases not matched to a gene: 8. As DNA, the CDR3 is TGTGCCAGCACACAGGGGACAGGGGGAATCTACGAGCAGTACTTC. Protein product: CASTQGTGGIYEQYF.

V usage is TRBV11-2 and J usage is TRBJ1-1, with D unclear. CDR3 length equals 15 residues. CDR1 SGHAT and CDR2 FQNNGV come from the germline V gene. V lost 1 base and J lost 1, with 10 bases in between. The CDR3, as DNA: TGTGCCAGCAGCTTAGGAGCCCCGAAGAACACTGAAGCTTTCTTT. It is translated as CASSLGAPKNTEAFF.

This clonotype was found many times. The V and J genes are TRBV2 and TRBJ2-1; 8 bases fit TRBD2. The CDR3 sequence is 14 residues long. In germline, CDR1 is SNHLY, CDR2 FYNNEI. V was pared by 7 bases and J by 0 bases, with 2 bases of the junction left unmatched. DNA for the CDR3: TGTGCCAGCAAGAGCGGGAGCTCCTACAATGAGCAGTTCTTC. It yields the protein CASKSGSSYNEQFF. Full variable domain (remainder filled in from reference TRBV2 and TRBJ2-1): EPEVTQTPSHQVTQMGQEVILRCVPISNHLYFYWYRQILGQKVEFLVSFYNNEISEKSEIFDDQFSVERPDGSNFTLKIRSTKLEDSAMYFCASKSGSSYNEQFFGPGTRLTVL.

This clonotype has ten or more counts. The V and J genes are TRBV6-2 or TRBV6-3 and TRBJ2-3, with 7 bases that match TRBD2. Germline V lookup: CDR1 MNHEY, CDR2 SVGEGT. This CDR3 has 16 amino acids. The trim removed 3 bases at V and 2 bases at J, leaving 8 bases unmatched. Here the CDR3 reads CASSYGLAETTDTQYF. CDR3 DNA: TGTGCCAGCAGTTATGGTCTAGCGGAGACCACAGATACGCAGTATTTT.

This sequence joins TRBV4-1 and TRBJ2-7; possibly TRBD2 for D (6 bases). The germline V gene encodes CDR1 MGHRA and CDR2 YSYEKL. The length of the CDR3 is 16 residues. V was cut by 1 base and J by 2 bases, with 15 bases left in between. CDR3 loop: CASSQVPGRETYEQYF. CDR3 sequence (DNA): TGCGCCAGCAGCCAAGTCCCGGGACGGGAGACCTACGAGCAGTACTTC.

This clonotype was found a few times. The chain links TRBV9 to TRBJ2-5; D may match TRBD1 or TRBD2 (5 bases each). In germline, CDR1 is SGDLS, CDR2 YYNGEE. V shed 4 bases and J shed 2 bases, with 12 bases lying between them. This CDR3 contains 14 residues. The CDR3 nucleotides are TGTGCCAGCAGCCCGGGACGATTACAAGAGACCCAGTACTTC. It encodes CASSPGRLQETQYF.